Listed here are 11 T cell receptor beta chains from one sample, sequenced in a study of blood T cell repertoires in COVID-19. Clones were read by immunoSEQ multiplex PCR, and TCRdb kept only the in-frame ones, dropping some. The table has 250,000 or so clones, about 87% seen once. Sequenced: PBMCs or T cells enriched from blood (not recorded which). The receptor set was obtained from a woman in her forties or fifties who had recovered from COVID-19.

This chain uses TRBV13 with TRBJ2-1, with D unresolved. The V end lost 5 bases, the J end lost 6 bases, and 14 bases lay between the germline ends. Germline loops: CDR1 PRHDT, CDR2 FYEKMQ (reference sequence). The length of the CDR3 is 14 residues. CDR3: CASSQAHLVNEQFF. CDR3 sequence (DNA): TGTGCCAGCAGCCAGGCCCACCTGGTCAATGAGCAGTTCTTC.

For the CDR3, the DNA is TGTGCCAGCAGCTCCACTCAGGACAGGGGGCACACTGAAGCTTTCTTT. It translates to CASSSTQDRGHTEAFF. This chain links TRBV7-6 with TRBJ1-1, with 11 bases matching TRBD1. The CDR3 has 16 residues. CDR1 SGHVS and CDR2 FNYEAQ come from the germline V gene. J was trimmed by 3 bases and V by 4 bases; bases with no gene match: 7.

This clone was recorded once. The rearrangement uses TRBV7-2 and TRBJ1-1; the D gene is possibly TRBD1 (5 bases). Trimming shortened V by 4 bases and J by 4 bases, and 10 bases separated the two germline ends. Germline V gene lookup returns CDR1 SGHTA and CDR2 FQGNSA. The CDR3 has 13 residues. CDR3 bases: TGTGCCAGCAGCTCCGGGACTCTCACTGAAGCTTTCTTT. This sequence encodes CASSSGTLTEAFF.

A single count supports this clone. The rearrangement links TRBV10-1 to TRBJ2-3; TRBD1 matches 7 bases. CDR1 and CDR2 from the germline V gene are WNHNN and SYGVQD (reference sequence). This CDR3 is built from 16 residues. J lost 1 base, V lost 6 bases, and 10 bases had no gene match. In nucleotides, the CDR3 is TGCGCCAGCAGACACAGGGGAATAACGGGCACAGATACGCAGTATTTT. Its protein is CASRHRGITGTDTQYF.

As concerns this clone: This same CDR3 is encoded by further DNA sequences in the sample. The chain uses TRBV12-3 or TRBV12-4 and TRBJ2-7; a weak D match, TRBD1 (5 bases). The CDR3 loop spans 12 amino acids. Trimming removed 3 bases from V and 4 bases from J, with 7 bases in between. Here the CDR3 reads CASSLGRYEQYF. The CDR3 DNA reads TGTGCCAGCAGTTTGGGGCGATACGAGCAGTACTTC.

The genes are TRBV27 and TRBJ2-3, with 9 bases identical to TRBD2. Germline V gene lookup returns CDR1 MNHEY and CDR2 SMNVEV (reference sequence). With V trimmed by 5 bases and J by 3 bases, 12 bases remained unmatched. The CDR3 spans 17 residues. In DNA, the CDR3 is TGTGCCAGCAGTGGGTCGTTTAGCGGGAGTTGGACAGATACGCAGTATTTT. Translation gives CASSGSFSGSWTDTQYF.

The gene calls are TRBV9 and TRBJ1-5; D is unresolved. The CDR3 loop spans 15 amino acids. V lost 2 bases and J lost 1, with 10 bases in between. CDR1 is SGDLS, CDR2 YYNGEE, per germline. CDR3 protein: CASSVGVGSNQPQHF. CDR3 nucleotide sequence: TGTGCCAGCAGCGTGGGAGTGGGGAGCAATCAGCCCCAGCATTTT.

V is TRBV18 and J is TRBJ2-7; TRBD1 might be the D (6 bases). Trimming pared 3 bases from V and 3 bases from J, leaving 12 bases between. The germline gives CDR1 KGHSH, CDR2 LQKENI. The CDR3 has 14 residues. The CDR3 loop is CASSPQGTIYEQYF. The DNA of the CDR3 is TGTGCCAGCTCACCGCAGGGGACCATCTACGAGCAGTACTTC. Variable domain in full (rest from reference TRBV18 and TRBJ2-7): NAGVMQNPRHLVRRRGQEARLRCSPMKGHSHVYWYRQLPEEGLKFMVYLQKENIIDESGMPKERFSAEFPKEGPSILRIQQVVRGDSAAYFCASSPQGTIYEQYFGPGTRLTVT.

The V gene is TRBV7-9, the J gene TRBJ1-6; TRBD1 might be the D (5 bases). Germline V gene lookup returns CDR1 SEHNR and CDR2 FQNEAQ (reference sequence). The CDR3 consists of 12 residues. The V end lost 4 bases, the J end lost 14 bases, and 12 bases lay between the germline ends. The DNA for the CDR3 is TGTGCCAGCAGCTCGGACACGCTCACCCTCCACTTT. Its translation: CASSSDTLTLHF.

The chain employs TRBV7-2 and TRBJ1-2; D uncertain. CDR1 is SGHTA, CDR2 FQGNSA, per germline. The CDR3 contains 13 residues. V lost 3 bases and J 4 bases, leaving 9 bases between the germline ends. CDR3 in amino acids: CASSFREGYGYTF. DNA for the CDR3: TGTGCCAGCAGCTTCCGGGAGGGCTATGGCTACACCTTC. Full variable domain (missing parts from reference TRBV7-2 and TRBJ1-2): GAGVSQSPSNKVTEKGKDVELRCDPISGHTALYWYRQSLGQGLEFLIYFQGNSAPDKSGLPSDRFSAERTGGSVSTLTIQRTQQEDSAVYLCASSFREGYGYTFGSGTRLTVV.

The V and J genes are TRBV6-5 and TRBJ2-1; 7 bases agree with TRBD1. Germline assignment: CDR1 MNHEY and CDR2 SVGAGI. The CDR3 sequence is 14 residues long. CDR3: CSSKPGQLYNEQFF. The CDR3 DNA sequence: TGTAGCTCGAAACCGGGACAGCTCTACAATGAGCAGTTCTTC.